This is a list of T cell receptor beta chains from one sample in a study of CD8 T cells in Susac syndrome. TCRdb called the immunoSEQ multiplex PCR reads again in MiXCR, with one record for every CDR3 protein. This table holds 170,000 or so distinct CDR3 sequences, 90% to 95% found once. Sequenced material: CD8+ T cells from PBMCs. The receptors were gathered from a human donor with multiple sclerosis. Both conserved end residues are part of each CDR3.

j_gene: TRBJ2-7; v_gene: TRBV11-2; CDR3aa: CATTSGTGYYEQYF
j_gene: TRBJ1-2; v_gene: TRBV30; CDR3aa: CAWSVDYGNGYTF
j_gene: TRBJ2-7; v_gene: TRBV3-1; CDR3aa: CASSQRPGTSAYEQYF
j_gene: TRBJ2-3; v_gene: TRBV29-1; CDR3aa: CSVEDLVSAATDTQYF
j_gene: TRBJ2-3; v_gene: TRBV2; CDR3aa: CASGSPWSTDTQYF
j_gene: TRBJ2-1; v_gene: TRBV6-5; CDR3aa: CASSPFQGIYNEQFF
j_gene: TRBJ2-7; v_gene: TRBV20-1; CDR3aa: CSARGEPGTKFGEQYF
j_gene: TRBJ2-1; v_gene: TRBV19; CDR3aa: CASSIIGSNEQFF
j_gene: TRBJ1-1; v_gene: TRBV25-1; CDR3aa: CASSRVNTEAFF
j_gene: TRBJ2-7; v_gene: TRBV9; CDR3aa: CASSVDYRTYEQYF
j_gene: TRBJ2-3; v_gene: TRBV30; CDR3aa: CAWGLGAGAHDTQYF
j_gene: TRBJ1-2; v_gene: TRBV2; CDR3aa: CATIGQGYGYTF